A selection of T cell receptor beta chains follows, all from one sample in a study of shared clonotypes between healthy human individuals. Clones were sequenced by immunoSEQ multiplex PCR, and TCRdb holds only the in-frame ones, with some missing. The sample has around 1.1 million clones, approximately 80% seen once. The specimen was memory CD4+ T cells from PBMCs. The origin of the receptors is a man younger than 30 in good health. Some clones in this sample may be carry-over from other donors' samples. Each CDR3 is given with its conserved first and last residue. The D gene is left open where the match is weak. Clone size is given for some rows only: seen once, a few or many times, or a class if the clone is expanded.

TRBJ2-2,TRBV27,TRBD2,-,CATGTSGRADTGELFF,TGTGCCACCGGGACTAGCGGGAGGGCCGACACCGGGGAGCTGTTTTTT
TRBJ1-1,TRBV7-8,TRBD1,-,CASSLARFRGPEAFF,TGTGCCAGCAGCTTAGCGCGGTTCAGGGGGCCTGAAGCTTTCTTT
TRBJ2-7,TRBV7-8,-,-,CASSPRGTSYEQYF,TGTGCCAGCAGTCCTCGGGGGACTTCTTACGAGCAGTACTTC
TRBJ2-7,TRBV28,-,-,CASRAPGSGYSYEQYF,TGTGCCAGCAGGGCCCCAGGGAGCGGTTACTCCTACGAGCAGTACTTC
TRBJ2-5,TRBV6-5,TRBD1,-,CASSYGQGGYQETQYF,TGTGCCAGCAGCTACGGACAGGGTGGATACCAAGAGACCCAGTACTTC
TRBJ1-1,TRBV11-2,TRBD1,-,CASSAPPGTGLTEAFF,TGTGCCAGCAGCGCGCCCCCCGGGACAGGGTTGACTGAAGCTTTCTTT
TRBJ2-5,TRBV7-3,-,once,CASSLDGTETQYF,TGTGCCAGCAGCTTAGACGGGACGGAGACCCAGTACTTC
TRBJ2-5,TRBV5-4,-,once,CASSTRDGETQYF,TGTGCCAGCAGCACCAGGGACGGAGAGACCCAGTACTTC
TRBJ1-2,TRBV29-1,TRBD1,-,CSVSGGISYGYTF,TGCAGCGTCTCAGGGGGGATTTCCTATGGCTACACCTTC
TRBJ2-7,TRBV5-4,TRBD1,many,CASSPGQGDDYEQYF,TGTGCCAGCAGCCCCGGACAGGGGGATGACTACGAGCAGTACTTC
TRBJ2-5,TRBV11-3,-,-,CASSGAGETQYF,TGTGCCAGCAGCGGTGCCGGGGAGACCCAGTACTTC
TRBJ2-5,TRBV7-8,-,-,CASSPTIGETQYF,TGTGCCAGCAGCCCAACTATTGGGGAGACCCAGTACTTC
TRBJ1-2,TRBV5-3,TRBD1,-,CARSWIKQGAQANYGYTF,TGTGCCAGAAGCTGGATAAAACAGGGGGCGCAAGCTAACTATGGCTACACCTTC
TRBJ2-7,TRBV7-2,TRBD1,few,CASSLAPGQSYEQYF,TGTGCCAGCAGCTTAGCTCCGGGACAGAGTTACGAGCAGTACTTC
TRBJ2-7,TRBV7-2,-,few,CASSLGPSGSYEQYF,TGTGCCAGCAGCTTAGGGCCAAGCGGCTCCTACGAGCAGTACTTC
TRBJ2-7,TRBV28,TRBD1,-,CASTHDRVSYEQYF,TGTGCCAGCACCCACGACAGGGTATCCTACGAGCAGTACTTC
TRBJ2-7,TRBV5-1,-,-,CASSSDYEQYF,TGCGCCAGCAGCTCTGACTACGAGCAGTACTTC
TRBJ1-2,TRBV5-8,TRBD1,-,CASIDIHRGFNYGYTF,TGTGCCAGCATCGACATTCACAGGGGTTTTAACTATGGCTACACCTTC
TRBJ2-4,TRBV5-4,-,few,CASSLGASAKNIQYF,TGTGCCAGCAGCTTGGGTGCTAGCGCCAAAAACATTCAGTACTTC
TRBJ1-4,TRBV5-1,TRBD1,-,CASSSTLTGGHEKLFF,TGCGCCAGCAGCTCGACCCTCACAGGGGGACATGAAAAACTGTTTTTT
TRBJ2-6,TRBV6-6,-,-,CASSYSDLSGANVLTF,TGTGCCAGCAGTTACTCGGACCTCTCTGGGGCCAACGTCCTGACTTTC
TRBJ2-6,TRBV14,-,-,CASSRLQVSGANVLTF,TGTGCCAGCAGCCGGTTACAGGTCTCTGGGGCCAACGTCCTGACTTTC
TRBJ2-3,TRBV18,-,-,CASSRFQAESSTDTQYF,TGTGCCAGCTCTCGCTTTCAAGCGGAGTCTAGCACAGATACGCAGTATTTT
TRBJ2-2,TRBV6-6,-,-,CASSVTGTGELFF,TGTGCCAGCAGCGTCACAGGGACCGGGGAGCTGTTTTTT
TRBJ1-6,TRBV12-2,-,-,CASRLSRDRDNSPLHF,TGTGCAAGTCGCTTATCCCGAGACAGGGATAATTCACCCCTCCACTTT
TRBJ2-1,TRBV28,TRBD2,-,CASSKTSGSYNEQFF,TGTGCCAGCAGTAAGACTAGCGGGAGCTACAATGAGCAGTTCTTC
TRBJ2-1,TRBV5-4,-,-,CASNLDSSAEQFF,TGTGCCAGCAACCTGGACAGTTCGGCTGAGCAGTTCTTC
TRBJ1-3,TRBV2,-,few,CASSEYGRVSPIYF,TGTGCCAGCAGTGAATATGGGAGGGTGAGCCCCATATATTTT
TRBJ1-1,TRBV7-3,-,-,CASSSQGVADTEAFF,TGTGCCAGCAGCTCACAGGGTGTTGCGGACACTGAAGCTTTCTTT